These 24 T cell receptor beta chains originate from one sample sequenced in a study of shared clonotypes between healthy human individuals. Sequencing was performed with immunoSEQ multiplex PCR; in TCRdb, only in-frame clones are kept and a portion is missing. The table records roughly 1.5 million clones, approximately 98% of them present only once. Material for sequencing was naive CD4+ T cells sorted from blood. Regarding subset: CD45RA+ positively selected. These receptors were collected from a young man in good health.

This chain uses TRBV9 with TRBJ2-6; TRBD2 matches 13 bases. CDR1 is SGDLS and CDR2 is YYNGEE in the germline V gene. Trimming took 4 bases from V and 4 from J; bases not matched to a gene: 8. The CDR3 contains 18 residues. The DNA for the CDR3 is TGTGCCAGCAGCCCCCGGACTAGCGGGAGTTCAGGGGCCAACGTCCTGACTTTC. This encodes CASSPRTSGSSGANVLTF.

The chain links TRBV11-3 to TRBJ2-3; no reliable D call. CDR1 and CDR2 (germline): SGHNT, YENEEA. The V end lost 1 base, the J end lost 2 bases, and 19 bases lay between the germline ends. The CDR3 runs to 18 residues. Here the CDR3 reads CASSLVRFCASLTDTQYF. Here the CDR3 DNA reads TGTGCCAGCAGCTTAGTAAGGTTCTGCGCTTCCCTCACAGATACGCAGTATTTT.

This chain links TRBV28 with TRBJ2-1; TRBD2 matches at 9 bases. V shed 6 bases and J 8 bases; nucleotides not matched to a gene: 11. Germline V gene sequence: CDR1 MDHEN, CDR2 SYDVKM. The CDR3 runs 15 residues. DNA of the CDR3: TGTGCCAGCAGCCACTTCGGACTAGCGATCTATGAGCAGTTCTTC. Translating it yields CASSHFGLAIYEQFF.

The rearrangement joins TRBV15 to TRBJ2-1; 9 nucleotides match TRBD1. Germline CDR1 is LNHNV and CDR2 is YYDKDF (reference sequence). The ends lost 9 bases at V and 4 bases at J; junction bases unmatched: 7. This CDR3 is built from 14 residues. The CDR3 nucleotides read TGTGCCACTACCCGGGACAGGGTTTACAATGAGCAGTTCTTC. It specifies CATTRDRVYNEQFF. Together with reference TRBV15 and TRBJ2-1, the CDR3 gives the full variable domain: DAMVIQNPRYQVTQFGKPVTLSCSQTLNHNVMYWYQQKSSQAPKLLFHYYDKDFNNEADTPDNFQSRRPNTSFCFLDIRSPGLGDTAMYLCATTRDRVYNEQFFGPGTRLTVL.

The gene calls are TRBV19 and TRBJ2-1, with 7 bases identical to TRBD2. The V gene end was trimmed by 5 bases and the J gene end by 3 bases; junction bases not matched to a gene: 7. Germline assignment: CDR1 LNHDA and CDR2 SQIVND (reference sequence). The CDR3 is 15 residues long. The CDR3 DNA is TGTGCCAGTAGTGCAGCGGGAACTCTCTACAATGAGCAGTTCTTC. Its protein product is CASSAAGTLYNEQFF.

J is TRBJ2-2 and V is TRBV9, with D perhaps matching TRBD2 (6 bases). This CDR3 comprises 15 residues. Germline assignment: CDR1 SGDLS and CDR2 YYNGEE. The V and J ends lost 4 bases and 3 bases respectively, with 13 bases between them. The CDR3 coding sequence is TGTGCCAGCAGCCGAGGGGCGGGGCACACCGGGGAGCTGTTTTTT. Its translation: CASSRGAGHTGELFF.

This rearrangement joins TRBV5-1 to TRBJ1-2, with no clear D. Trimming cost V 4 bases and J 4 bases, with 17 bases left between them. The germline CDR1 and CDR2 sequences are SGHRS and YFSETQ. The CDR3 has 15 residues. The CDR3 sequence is CASSGNPGVGYGYTF. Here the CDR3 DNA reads TGCGCCAGCAGCGGCAACCCCGGTGTTGGCTATGGCTACACCTTC. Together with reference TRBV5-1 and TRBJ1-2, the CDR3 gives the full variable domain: KAGVTQTPRYLIKTRGQQVTLSCSPISGHRSVSWYQQTPGQGLQFLFEYFSETQRNKGNFPGRFSGRQFSNSRSEMNVSTLELGDSALYLCASSGNPGVGYGYTFGSGTRLTVV.

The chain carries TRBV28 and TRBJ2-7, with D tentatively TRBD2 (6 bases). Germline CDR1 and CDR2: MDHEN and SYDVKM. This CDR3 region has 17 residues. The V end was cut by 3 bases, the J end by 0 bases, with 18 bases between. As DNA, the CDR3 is TGTGCCAGCAGTTTGCCCAAAGTTGGACTACGCTCCTACGAGCAGTACTTC. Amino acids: CASSLPKVGLRSYEQYF.

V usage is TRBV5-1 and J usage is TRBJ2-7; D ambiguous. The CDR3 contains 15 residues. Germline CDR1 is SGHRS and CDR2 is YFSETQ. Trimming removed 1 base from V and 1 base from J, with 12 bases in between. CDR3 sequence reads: CASSLFGRSSYEQYF. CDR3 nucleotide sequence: TGCGCCAGCAGCTTGTTCGGACGTAGTTCCTACGAGCAGTACTTC. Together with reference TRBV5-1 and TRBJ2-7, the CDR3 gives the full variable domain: KAGVTQTPRYLIKTRGQQVTLSCSPISGHRSVSWYQQTPGQGLQFLFEYFSETQRNKGNFPGRFSGRQFSNSRSEMNVSTLELGDSALYLCASSLFGRSSYEQYFGPGTRLTVT.

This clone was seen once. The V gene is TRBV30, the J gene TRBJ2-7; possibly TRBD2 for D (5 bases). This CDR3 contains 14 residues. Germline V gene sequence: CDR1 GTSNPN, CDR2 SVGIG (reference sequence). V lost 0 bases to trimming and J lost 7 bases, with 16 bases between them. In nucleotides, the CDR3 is TGTGCCTGGAGTGTGAGGGCCGAACGATCTGAGCAGTACTTC. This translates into CAWSVRAERSEQYF.

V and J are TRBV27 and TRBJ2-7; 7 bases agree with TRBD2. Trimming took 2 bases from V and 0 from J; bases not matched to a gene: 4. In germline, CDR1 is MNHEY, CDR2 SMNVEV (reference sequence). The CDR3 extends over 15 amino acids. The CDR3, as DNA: TGTGCCAGCAGTTTAGTGGGAGGGATCTCCTACGAGCAGTACTTC. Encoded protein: CASSLVGGISYEQYF.

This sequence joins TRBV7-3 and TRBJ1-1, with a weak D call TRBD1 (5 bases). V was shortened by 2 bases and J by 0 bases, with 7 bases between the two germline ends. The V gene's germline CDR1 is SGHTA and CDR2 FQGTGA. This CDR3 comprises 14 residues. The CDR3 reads CASSLVGVNTEAFF. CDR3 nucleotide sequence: TGTGCCAGCAGCTTAGTGGGGGTGAACACTGAAGCTTTCTTT.

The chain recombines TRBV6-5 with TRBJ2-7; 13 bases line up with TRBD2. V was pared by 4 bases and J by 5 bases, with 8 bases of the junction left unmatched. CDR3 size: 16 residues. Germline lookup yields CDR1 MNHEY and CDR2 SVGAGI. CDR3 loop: CASSFLTSGRFDEQYF. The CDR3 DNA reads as TGTGCCAGCAGTTTTTTGACTAGCGGGAGGTTCGACGAGCAGTACTTC.

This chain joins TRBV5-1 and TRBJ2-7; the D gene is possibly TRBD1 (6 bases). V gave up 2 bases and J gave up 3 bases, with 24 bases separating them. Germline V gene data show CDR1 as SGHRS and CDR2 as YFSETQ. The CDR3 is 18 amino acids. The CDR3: CASSFWAGQSGTYYEQYF. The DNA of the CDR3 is TGCGCCAGCAGCTTCTGGGCTGGACAGTCCGGGACCTACTACGAGCAGTACTTC.

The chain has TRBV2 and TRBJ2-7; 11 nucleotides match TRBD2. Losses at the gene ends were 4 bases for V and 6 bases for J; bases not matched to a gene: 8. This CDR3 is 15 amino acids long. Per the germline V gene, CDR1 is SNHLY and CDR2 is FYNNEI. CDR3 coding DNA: TGTGCCAGCAGTGTGAGACTAGCGGGGATGAGCGAGCAGTACTTC. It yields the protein CASSVRLAGMSEQYF.

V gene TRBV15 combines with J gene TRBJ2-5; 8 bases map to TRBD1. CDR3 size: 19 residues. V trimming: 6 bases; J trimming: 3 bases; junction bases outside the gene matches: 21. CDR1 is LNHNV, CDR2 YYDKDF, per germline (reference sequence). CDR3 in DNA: TGTGCCACCAGGTACGGACAGGGCACGGGAGTTTTAGGAAAAGAGACCCAGTACTTC. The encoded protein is CATRYGQGTGVLGKETQYF.

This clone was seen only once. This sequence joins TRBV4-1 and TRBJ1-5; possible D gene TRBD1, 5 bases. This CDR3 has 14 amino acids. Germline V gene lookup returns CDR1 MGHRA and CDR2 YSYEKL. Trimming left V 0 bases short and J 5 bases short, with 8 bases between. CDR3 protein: CASSQESGDQPQHF. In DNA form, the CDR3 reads TGCGCCAGCAGCCAAGAGTCGGGGGATCAGCCCCAGCATTTT.

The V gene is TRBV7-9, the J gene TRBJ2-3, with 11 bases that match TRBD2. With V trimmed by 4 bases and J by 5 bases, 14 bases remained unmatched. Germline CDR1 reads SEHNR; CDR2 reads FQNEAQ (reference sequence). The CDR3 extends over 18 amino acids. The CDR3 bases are TGTGCCAGCAGCTCACAAGGGACTAGCGGACCCACGGGAGATACGCAGTATTTT. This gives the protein CASSSQGTSGPTGDTQYF.

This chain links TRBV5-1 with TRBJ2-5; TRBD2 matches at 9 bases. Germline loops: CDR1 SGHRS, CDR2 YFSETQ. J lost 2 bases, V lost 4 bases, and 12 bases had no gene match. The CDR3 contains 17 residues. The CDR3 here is CASSQNPTSGVQETQYF. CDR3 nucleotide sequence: TGCGCCAGCAGCCAGAACCCGACTAGCGGAGTTCAAGAGACCCAGTACTTC.

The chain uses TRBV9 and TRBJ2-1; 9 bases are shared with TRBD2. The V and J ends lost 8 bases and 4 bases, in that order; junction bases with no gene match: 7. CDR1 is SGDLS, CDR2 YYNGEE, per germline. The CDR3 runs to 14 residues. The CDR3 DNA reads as TGTGCCAGTAATAGCGGGAGTACATACAATGAGCAGTTCTTC. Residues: CASNSGSTYNEQFF.

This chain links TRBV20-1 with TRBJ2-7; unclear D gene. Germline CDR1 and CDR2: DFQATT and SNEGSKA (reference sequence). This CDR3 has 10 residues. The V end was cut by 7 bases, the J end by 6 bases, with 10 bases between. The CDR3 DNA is TGCAGTGTAGGGCTCATCGAGCAGTACTTC. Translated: CSVGLIEQYF.

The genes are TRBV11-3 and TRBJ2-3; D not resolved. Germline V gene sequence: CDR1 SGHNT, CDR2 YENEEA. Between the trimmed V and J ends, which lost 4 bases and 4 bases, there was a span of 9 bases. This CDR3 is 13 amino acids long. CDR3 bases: TGTGCCAGCAGCTCCAGCATTGCAGATACGCAGTATTTT. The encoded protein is CASSSSIADTQYF.

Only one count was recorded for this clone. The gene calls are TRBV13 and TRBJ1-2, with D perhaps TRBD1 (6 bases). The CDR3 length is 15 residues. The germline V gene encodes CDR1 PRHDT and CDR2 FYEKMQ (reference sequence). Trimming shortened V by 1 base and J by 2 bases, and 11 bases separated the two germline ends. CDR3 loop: CASSLETGPNYGYTF. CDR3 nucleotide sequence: TGTGCCAGCAGCTTAGAAACAGGGCCAAACTATGGCTACACCTTC.

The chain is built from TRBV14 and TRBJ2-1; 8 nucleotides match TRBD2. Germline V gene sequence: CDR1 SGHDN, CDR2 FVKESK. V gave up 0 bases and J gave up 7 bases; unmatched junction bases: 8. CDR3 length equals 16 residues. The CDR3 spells CASSQDGKRERNEQFF. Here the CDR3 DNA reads TGTGCCAGCAGCCAAGATGGTAAGCGGGAGAGGAATGAGCAGTTCTTC.